Sequencing of this T cell receptor beta chain was carried out in a study of blood T cell repertoires in COVID-19 (dated by TCRdb to about 2020). Study-wide context: Samples covering the acute and convalescent phases of COVID-19 were provided by collaborators in the United States, Italy and Spain. The material from the prospective study consisted of cDNA or gDNA derived from T cells, B-cell-depleted T cells, or PBMCs. Deeply sampled blood TCRbeta repertoires from subjects exposed to, actively infected with, or recovered from COVID-19 were included in the dataset. The repertoires were released in a freely available public database intended as a resource for research on the immune response to SARS-CoV-2. The samples were drawn from the first 160 participants of the ongoing ImmuneRACE study and from more than 1,000 subjects provided by 6 global collaborators. Sample metadata almost always included a de-identified subject ID, COVID-19 status, age in years and sex. Where HLA class I and class II types were available, the types were taken from metadata supplied by the sample provider, not from assay-based typing.

One collaborating source in Seattle enrolled patients while the patients were actively infected and followed the patients over time throughout the course of disease. Collaborating institutions collected whole blood in K2EDTA tubes following their own protocols. For TCRbeta analysis, collaborators shipped samples in one of three forms: frozen whole blood, isolated PBMCs, or DNA extracted from either of those sample types. Here is what the overall study found, with its caveats: The quantity of clinical and demographic metadata differed by source and by participant and was supplied without curation.

Taken from cysteine to phenylalanine, the CDR3 has 13 residues. Only the CDR3 portion is preserved as DNA: 39 bases, with reading frame beginning at the first base. At the junction V is shortened by 2 bases and J by 7 bases, with 11 bases in between. The CDR1 and CDR2 encoded by the germline V gene (reference sequence) are SEHNR and FQNEAQ. In its sample, this clone was seen once. The target of this receptor is not known. Per-nucleotide qualities are absent, and no much larger clonotype sits a single base away. The immunoSEQ Assay, a bias-controlled multiplex PCR, was used to amplify TCRbeta CDR3 regions from genomic DNA. Per the original workflow: The number of nucleated cells in each sample was estimated from the amplification of reference gene primers within the assay. Sequence reads were collapsed and filtered to measure the absolute abundance of every unique TCRbeta CDR3 rearrangement. Productive Simpson clonality was computed per sample as the square root of Simpson's diversity index over productive rearrangements. TCRdb took over this immuneACCESS table, retaining in-frame rearrangements with V and J assigned. Such tables are incomplete; in checked studies, under half of the missing clones stem from an unresolved V gene, and the remainder is unexplained. D and trimming come from the DNA, and the V and J calls and clone size come from that table. This sample gives around 200,000 clones in total; around 75% of them show up just once. The ten most abundant clones make up less than 7% of the sample.

Sequencing was performed on peripheral blood. The chain uses TRBV7-9 and TRBJ1-2; the D segment could be TRBD1, given 5 matching bases. The source of this sequence is a woman in her forties with COVID-19, enrolled during active disease. The CDR3: CASSLSGASGYTF. The DNA sequence is TGTGCCAGCAGCTTATCTGGGGCGAGTGGCTACACCTTC.